This T cell receptor (beta chain) was retrieved from a study of T cell repertoires in ileal Crohn's disease. The assay was immunoSEQ multiplex PCR, and TCRdb's table has in-frame clones only and misses some. The sample yields about 3,900 clones, around 70% seen once. Time point here: neoterminal ileum biopsy at postoperative endoscopy, about 6 months after surgery. Germline CDR1 reads MGHRA; CDR2 reads YSYEKL. This CDR3 contains 15 residues. J was trimmed by 3 bases and V by 5 bases; bases with no gene match: 6. Sequencing was performed on ileal tissue. The receptor comes from an adult with Crohn's disease. The gene calls are TRBV4-1 and TRBJ1-4; 7 nucleotides line up with TRBD1. In DNA form, the CDR3 reads TGCGCCAGCAGCGAAGCGGGGACAGCTAATGAAAAACTGTTTTTT. It codes for CASSEAGTANEKLFF.